Sequencing of this T cell receptor beta chain was carried out in a study of cytomegalovirus exposure and HLA in healthy donors. The PCR was carried out with 60 Vbeta primers and 13 Jbeta primers. Some clones are missing from TCRdb's copy, which holds only in-frame ones; the method was immunoSEQ multiplex PCR. The sample table sets out tens of thousands of clones. Input material: PBMCs. The receptor was derived from a man between 25 and 39 years old in good health and CMV-seronegative.

CDR3: CASSSWTGSSYNSPLHF. The CDR3 region has the DNA TGCGCCAGCAGCTCGTGGACAGGGAGCTCCTATAATTCACCCCTCCACTTT. This sequence joins TRBV5-1 and TRBJ1-6, with TRBD1 matching 8 bases. Trimming at V came to 3 bases and at J to 0 bases, leaving 5 bases not matched to a gene. Germline loops: CDR1 SGHRS, CDR2 YFSETQ. The CDR3 is 17 amino acids. Full variable domain (rest looked up from reference TRBV5-1 and TRBJ1-6): KAGVTQTPRYLIKTRGQQVTLSCSPISGHRSVSWYQQTPGQGLQFLFEYFSETQRNKGNFPGRFSGRQFSNSRSEMNVSTLELGDSALYLCASSSWTGSSYNSPLHFGNGTRLTVT.